This record looks at one T cell receptor beta chain sequence and its context. Its antigen is undetermined. Authors' processing steps: A papillary thyroid cancer distant-metastasis classifier was built from CDR3 differences across clinicopathological groups. TCRdb reassembled clones from the PCR reads with MiXCR. The V and J calls and clone size are TCRdb's, not the authors'. The table lists tens of thousands of clones, 13% of them singletons. The sample comes from a study of metastatic and nonmetastatic thyroid tumors. Overall study results and limits: For both blood and tumor, malignant thyroid tumors reportedly showed significantly higher TCR beta diversity than benign nodules did.

Thyroid surgery had not been preceded by any treatment in any patient. In germline, CDR1 is MNHEY, CDR2 SMNVEV (reference sequence). V lost 9 bases, J lost 5 bases, and 22 bases stayed unmatched. The CDR3 consists of 18 residues. The J gene is TRBJ2-1, the V gene TRBV27; TRBD2 matches 7 bases. This TCR was recovered from a female donor with papillary thyroid cancer or a benign thyroid nodule (not recorded which). Some clones in this sample may be carry-over from other donors' samples. The sequenced sample consisted of blood. The CDR3 bases are TGTGCCAGACGACCGGGGCTAGCGGAGCCCCCAAGGAACAATGAGCAGTTCTTC. Translating it yields CARRPGLAEPPRNNEQFF.